What follows are 19 T cell receptor beta chains derived from one specimen sequenced in a study of T-cell memory formation after mild COVID-19. MiXCR, run by TCRdb on the 5' RACE reads, gives a single entry per CDR3 protein. The repertoire includes 110,000 to 150,000 distinct CDR3 sequences, around 27% of them detected once, and roughly 25% sits in the top ten. The sample was PBMCs or a T cell subset sorted from them (not recorded which). The receptors were sampled from an adult woman who had mild COVID-19 (a few samples of this study predate the infection). Cell type and time point are not known.

The V call is TRBV7-6, the J call TRBJ1-1, with D possibly matching TRBD1 (5 bases). This CDR3 contains 13 residues. The germline V gene encodes CDR1 SGHVS and CDR2 FNYEAQ. The V and J ends lost 2 bases and 7 bases respectively, with 11 bases between them. The CDR3 DNA is TGTGCCAGCAGCTTATCCCCAGGGTTTGAAGCTTTCTTT. Encoded protein: CASSLSPGFEAFF.

In its sample, this clonotype was seen a few times. V usage is TRBV7-9 and J usage is TRBJ2-3; possible D gene TRBD2, 6 bases. CDR3 length: 16 residues. Trimming pared 1 base from V and 3 bases from J, leaving 14 bases between. Germline assignment: CDR1 SEHNR and CDR2 FQNEAQ (reference sequence). The CDR3 region has the DNA TGTGCCAGCAGCTTAGGTAGCGGAGCGGAGACAGATACGCAGTATTTT. Encoded protein: CASSLGSGAETDTQYF. The full variable domain, with the rest looked up from reference TRBV7-9 and TRBJ2-3, is DTGVSQNPRHKITKRGQNVTFRCDPISEHNRLYWYRQTLGQGPEFLTYFQNEAQLEKSRLLSDRFSAERPKGSFSTLEIQRTEQGDSAMYLCASSLGSGAETDTQYFGPGTRLTVL.

The sample holds one count of this clonotype. J is TRBJ2-7 and V is TRBV5-1; 10 positions agree with TRBD1. CDR3 length equals 15 residues. The V and J ends lost 4 bases and 2 bases, in that order; junction bases with no gene match: 6. The V gene's germline CDR1 is SGHRS and CDR2 YFSETQ. The CDR3 bases are TGCGCCAGCAGCGAAGGGACAGGGGCCACCTACGAGCAGTACTTC. Protein product: CASSEGTGATYEQYF.

This clonotype came up a few times. The rearrangement joins TRBV7-9 to TRBJ1-2, with unresolved D. This CDR3 is built from 11 residues. The V end was cut by 4 bases, the J end by 10 bases, with 10 bases between. Germline V gene data show CDR1 as SEHNR and CDR2 as FQNEAQ (reference sequence). The CDR3 region is CASSYVVSYTF. The CDR3 DNA reads TGTGCCAGCAGCTATGTTGTCTCCTACACCTTC.

This clonotype was seen more than once but under ten times. The rearrangement uses TRBV6-2 or TRBV6-3 and TRBJ1-2, with TRBD1 matching 7 bases. In germline, CDR1 is MNHEY, CDR2 SVGEGT. The CDR3 is 19 residues long. The trim removed 2 bases at V and 0 bases at J, leaving 15 bases unmatched. The CDR3 here is CASSYTLPTSGQANYGYTF. CDR3 nucleotide sequence: TGTGCCAGCAGTTACACCCTCCCAACTTCCGGACAGGCTAACTATGGCTACACCTTC.

The chain recombines TRBV2 with TRBJ2-3; 11 bases map to TRBD2. The germline CDR1 and CDR2 sequences are SNHLY and FYNNEI. The V gene end was trimmed by 2 bases and the J gene end by 1 base; junction bases not matched to a gene: 8. This CDR3 is built from 18 residues. CDR3 bases: TGTGCCAGCAGTGAAAGATGGGGACTAGCGGACCGCACAGATACGCAGTATTTT. Translating gives CASSERWGLADRTDTQYF.

The chain carries TRBV19 and TRBJ1-6; the match to TRBD1 covers 7 bases. J gave up 13 bases and V 2 bases, and 5 bases lay outside the gene matches. Germline assignment: CDR1 LNHDA and CDR2 SQIVND (reference sequence). CDR3 size: 13 residues. CDR3 loop: CASSISTGAPLHF. Written as DNA, the CDR3 is TGTGCCAGTAGTATATCTACAGGGGCGCCCCTCCACTTT.

This clonotype was seen a few times. The CDR3 region is CSAGASVINAYEQYF. CDR3 DNA: TGCAGTGCTGGGGCGAGCGTGATAAATGCCTACGAGCAGTACTTC. This chain connects TRBV20-1 to TRBJ2-7; possible D gene TRBD1, 5 bases. Germline V gene lookup returns CDR1 DFQATT and CDR2 SNEGSKA (reference sequence). V shed 5 bases and J shed 2 bases, with 19 bases lying between them. The CDR3 totals 15 residues.

This clonotype was counted between two and nine times. The V gene is TRBV12-3 or TRBV12-4, the J gene TRBJ2-3; 7 bases line up with TRBD2. J was trimmed by 2 bases and V by 3 bases; bases with no gene match: 5. The CDR3 spans 15 residues. In DNA form, the CDR3 reads TGTGCCAGCAGTTTGGGTCTAGCGGCCACAGATACGCAGTATTTT. Amino acid sequence: CASSLGLAATDTQYF.

V is TRBV5-6 and J is TRBJ2-2; possible D gene TRBD2, 5 bases. V gave up 4 bases and J gave up 1 base, with 8 bases separating them. Germline V CDR1 and CDR2: SGHDT, YYEEEE. The CDR3 has 14 residues. CDR3 residues: CASSLGRNTGELFF. DNA of the CDR3: TGTGCCAGCAGCCTAGGGAGGAACACCGGGGAGCTGTTTTTT.

This clonotype was found a few times. The CDR3: CASSQNGGTDTQYF. The DNA for the CDR3 is TGTGCCAGCAGCCAAAACGGGGGCACAGATACGCAGTATTTT. This chain connects TRBV9 to TRBJ2-3; TRBD2 is a possible D gene (5 bases). Germline CDR1 and CDR2: SGDLS and YYNGEE. The CDR3 is 14 residues long. Trimming stripped 4 bases from V and 1 base from J, with 10 bases between.

The table lists this clonotype with a few counts. The V and J genes are TRBV4-1 and TRBJ2-1, with 8 positions matching TRBD1. Unmatched junction bases numbered 7, after V lost 6 bases and J lost 6 bases. The CDR3 extends over 14 amino acids. The V gene's germline CDR1 is MGHRA and CDR2 YSYEKL. The CDR3 sequence is CASRYGTGANEQFF. In DNA, the CDR3 is TGCGCCAGCAGGTATGGGACAGGAGCCAATGAGCAGTTCTTC.

This chain uses TRBV24-1 with TRBJ2-7; D uncertain. Germline assignment: CDR1 KGHDR and CDR2 SFDVKD. CDR3 length: 14 amino acids. V was pared by 3 bases and J by 0 bases, with 8 bases between. The CDR3 DNA is TGTGCCACCAGTGATCCGCAGGTCTCCTACGAGCAGTACTTC. Protein sequence: CATSDPQVSYEQYF.

The chain is built from TRBV29-1 and TRBJ2-7; 11 nucleotides align to TRBD1. Germline V gene sequence: CDR1 SQVTM, CDR2 ANQGSEA. CDR3 length: 13 amino acids. Trimming at V came to 4 bases and at J to 3 bases, leaving 2 bases not matched to a gene. The CDR3 region has the DNA TGCAGCGTTGTGGGGACAGGGGGCTACGAGCAGTACTTC. Its translation: CSVVGTGGYEQYF.

CDR3 loop: CASSNWDTPEHEQFF. The CDR3 DNA reads as TGTGCCAGCAGTAATTGGGACACCCCTGAGCATGAGCAGTTCTTC. The genes are TRBV2 and TRBJ2-1, with D possibly being TRBD1 (6 bases). The ends were cut back, 5 bases at V and 8 bases at J, with 19 bases in the middle. Germline CDR1 SNHLY, CDR2 FYNNEI. The CDR3 length is 15 residues.

The V and J genes are TRBV9 and TRBJ2-7; 13 bases are a match to TRBD2. Losses at the gene ends were 0 bases for V and 5 bases for J; bases not matched to a gene: 2. Germline CDR1 and CDR2: SGDLS and YYNGEE. The CDR3 has 15 amino acids. Here the CDR3 DNA reads TGTGCCAGCAGCGTAGACGGGACTAGCGGGGACGAGCAGTACTTC. Translating it yields CASSVDGTSGDEQYF.

This clonotype was observed a few times. V gene TRBV6-5 combines with J gene TRBJ2-5, with TRBD2 matching 8 bases. Germline lookup yields CDR1 MNHEY and CDR2 SVGAGI. V was pared by 5 bases and J by 2 bases, with 10 bases of the junction left unmatched. This CDR3 contains 16 residues. This CDR3 is CASSPLPGTRQETQYF. The CDR3 region has the DNA TGTGCCAGCAGTCCCCTCCCCGGGACTAGGCAAGAGACCCAGTACTTC.

Only a few counts were recorded for this clonotype. The chain recombines TRBV27 with TRBJ2-7; D assignment may be TRBD1 or TRBD2 (6 bases each). The germline V and J ends were trimmed by 5 bases and 5 bases, with 19 bases remaining between them. Germline V gene sequence: CDR1 MNHEY, CDR2 SMNVEV (reference sequence). The length of the CDR3 is 15 residues. The CDR3 loop is CASSPRLGGLHEQYF. CDR3 sequence (DNA): TGTGCCAGCAGTCCCCGTCTGGGGGGCCTCCACGAGCAGTACTTC.

The chain is built from TRBV7-8 and TRBJ1-4; D not resolved. With 7 bases removed from V and 6 bases from J, the gap between germline ends came to 9 bases. The CDR3 length is 12 residues. CDR1 SGHVS and CDR2 FQNEAQ come from the germline V gene. The CDR3 DNA sequence: TGTGCCAGCATCGGACCCGATGAAAAACTGTTTTTT. Protein sequence: CASIGPDEKLFF.